Here is one T cell receptor beta chain with its context. This entry belongs to a study of beta chain features in type 1 diabetes. The CDR3 has 15 residues. The germline V gene encodes CDR1 SGHNT and CDR2 YYREEE (reference sequence). The J segment lost 3 bases and the V segment lost 1 base, leaving 1 base of the junction unmatched. Since all of the isolated RNA was reverse transcribed, expressed TCRB transcripts were what got sequenced. Assay used: immunoSEQ multiplex PCR; TCRdb lists only in-frame clones, some missing. This table has about 180,000 clones, more than 10% appearing once. Sequenced material: central memory CD4+ T cells from blood. This sequence originates from a young woman in good health. This sequence joins TRBV5-4 and TRBJ2-2, with 9 bases aligning to TRBD1. The CDR3 reads CASSLWDRDTGELFF. CDR3 coding DNA: TGTGCCAGCAGCTTGTGGGACAGGGACACCGGGGAGCTGTTTTTT.